This TCR beta chain was sequenced for a study of radiation and T cells in renal cell carcinoma. Study background: Nephrectomy followed 15 Gy stereotactic body radiation by 4 weeks. Study observations and caveats: From baseline, blood top tumor clonotypes peaked at 2 weeks post-radiation.

Turning to this clone: Its antigen is unknown.

Sequencing was performed with immunoSEQ multiplex PCR; in TCRdb, only in-frame clones are kept and a portion is missing. The sample yields fewer than 90,000 clones, 80% to 90% seen once. Time point of the sample: blood 2 weeks post-SBRT. The sample's treatment: 15 Gy SBRT to primary tumor, nephrectomy 4 weeks later. The patient's renal cell carcinoma had clear cell pathology. The CDR3 loop spans 14 amino acids. Trimming took 8 bases from V and 2 from J; bases not matched to a gene: 7. CDR1 is SNHLY and CDR2 is FYNNEI in the germline V gene. The sequences come from blood, collected from a patient whose treatment included radiotherapy and nephrectomy. This TCR was recovered from a woman between 45 and 65 years old with renal cell carcinoma. The chain carries TRBV2 and TRBJ2-3; TRBD2 matches at 7 bases. CDR3 bases: TGTGCCAGCCAGCGGGAAGAACCCACAGATACGCAGTATTTT. It is translated as CASQREEPTDTQYF.